This TCR beta chain stems from a study of T cells after yellow fever vaccination. MiXCR was run by TCRdb on the 5' RACE reads, yielding one entry per CDR3 protein. Among about 510,000 distinct CDR3 sequences listed, just over 20% were seen once. The sequencing here drew on PBMCs, taken roughly 20 days after the first yellow fever vaccination. The receptor's source is a young man who received the YFV17D yellow fever vaccine.

The CDR3 coding sequence is TGTGCCATCAGTGAGTCGCAAGTGGGCTACACCTTC. This translates into CAISESQVGYTF. The rearrangement uses TRBV10-3 and TRBJ1-2; no firm D call. The V and J ends lost 0 bases and 8 bases respectively, with 7 bases between them. Germline values: CDR1 ENHRY, CDR2 SYGVKD. CDR3 length: 12 residues.